The 30 T cell receptor beta chains below come from one sample, sequenced in a study of blood T cell repertoires in COVID-19. The table came from immunoSEQ multiplex PCR; TCRdb's copy has only in-frame clones and leaves some out. This table holds some 200,000 clones, 65% to 90% found once. The sequenced sample was PBMCs or T cells enriched from blood (not recorded which). The receptors here all came from a man aged 35 to 55 who had recovered from COVID-19.

The rearrangement joins TRBV18 to TRBJ2-7, with D tentatively TRBD1 (6 bases). The germline V gene encodes CDR1 KGHSH and CDR2 LQKENI. CDR3 length: 18 residues. V gave up 0 bases and J gave up 6 bases, with 24 bases separating them. In DNA form, the CDR3 reads TGTGCCAGCTCACCACCCCTTATCCTGACAGGCCGCTTAACCGAGCAGTACTTC. This encodes CASSPPLILTGRLTEQYF.

This sequence joins TRBV9 and TRBJ2-2; the D is unclear. In germline, CDR1 is SGDLS, CDR2 YYNGEE. The length of the CDR3 is 17 residues. Trimming shortened V by 1 base and J by 5 bases, and 18 bases separated the two germline ends. The CDR3 nucleotides are TGTGCCAGCAGCGTATGGCCGAGGCTCGGTGGGACCGGGGAGCTGTTTTTT. This translates into CASSVWPRLGGTGELFF.

The chain combines TRBV28 with TRBJ1-3; 8 bases line up with TRBD1. The CDR3 totals 14 residues. Germline CDR1 reads MDHEN; CDR2 reads SYDVKM. V dropped 2 bases and J dropped 4; count of bases not matched to a gene: 1. The CDR3, as DNA: TGTGCCAGCAGTTTAGGACAGGGAGGAAACACCATATATTTT. Translation gives CASSLGQGGNTIYF.

As for this clone: Because the CDR3's place on the DNA is in doubt, the DNA is left out and the CDR3 is given as listed by TCRdb. The chain joins TRBV28 to TRBJ1-5. Counting both end residues, the CDR3 totals 15 amino acids. Germline loops: CDR1 MDHEN, CDR2 SYDVKM. CDR3: CASSTSGFSNQPQHF.

The rearrangement uses TRBV7-2 and TRBJ2-3, with TRBD2 matching 7 bases. Germline values: CDR1 SGHTA, CDR2 FQGNSA. This CDR3 is built from 16 residues. Trimming cost V 5 bases and J 2 bases; bases outside gene matches: 10. CDR3 loop: CASSPLAGVFTDTQYF. The CDR3 DNA is TGTGCCAGCAGCCCCCTGGCGGGAGTCTTCACAGATACGCAGTATTTT.

The rearrangement uses TRBV24-1 and TRBJ2-3; tentatively, D is TRBD2 (5 bases). V lost 0 bases, J lost 3 bases, and 15 bases lay in between. Germline values: CDR1 KGHDR, CDR2 SFDVKD. This CDR3 has 17 residues. The CDR3 loop reads CATSDLISGIRTDTQYF. The CDR3 DNA reads as TGTGCCACCAGTGATTTGATTTCGGGGATTCGGACAGATACGCAGTATTTT.

This clone has a handful of counts. CDR3 in DNA: TGTGCCAGCAGTGAAGCTTTCTCCCTGCGAGATACGCAGTATTTT. Translated: CASSEAFSLRDTQYF. V is TRBV25-1 and J is TRBJ2-3; no definite D call. V was cut by 2 bases and J by 5 bases, with 14 bases left in between. This CDR3 region has 15 residues. Germline CDR1 and CDR2: MGHDK and SYGVNS.

The rearrangement links TRBV12-3 or TRBV12-4 to TRBJ2-7; 9 nucleotides agree with TRBD1. Trimming took 5 bases from V and 7 from J; bases not matched to a gene: 6. The CDR3 has 13 residues. This chain's CDR3 is CASSTGTGREQYV. CDR3 DNA: TGTGCCAGCAGTACAGGGACAGGGCGGGAGCAGTACGTC.

This chain connects TRBV5-5 to TRBJ2-6; D is unclear. The CDR3 loop spans 15 amino acids. V lost 2 bases and J lost 2, with 8 bases in between. Germline values: CDR1 SGHKS, CDR2 YYEKEE (reference sequence). The CDR3 region is CASSFGWAGANVLTF. CDR3 nucleotide sequence: TGTGCCAGCAGCTTCGGGTGGGCTGGGGCCAACGTCCTGACTTTC.

The chain joins TRBV5-8 to TRBJ2-7, with D maybe TRBD1 (7 bases). The CDR3 is 14 residues long. The V end was cut by 3 bases, the J end by 0 bases, with 10 bases between. The V gene's germline CDR1 is SGHTS and CDR2 YDEGEE. The CDR3 here is CASSWGDSSYEQYF. For the CDR3, the DNA is TGTGCCAGCAGCTGGGGGGACAGCTCCTACGAGCAGTACTTC.

This chain links TRBV7-3 with TRBJ2-2; 8 nucleotides agree with TRBD2. The junction had 1 base not matched to a gene; V was cut back by 4 bases and J by 6 bases. CDR3 size: 13 residues. Germline loops: CDR1 SGHTA, CDR2 FQGTGA. CDR3 sequence: CASSSTSAGELFF. As DNA, the CDR3 is TGTGCCAGCAGCTCGACTAGCGCCGGGGAGCTGTTTTTT.

The chain couples TRBV6-5 to TRBJ1-3, with D hard to call. Germline CDR1 is MNHEY and CDR2 is SVGAGI. The V end was cut by 6 bases, the J end by 0 bases, with 6 bases between. CDR3 length equals 13 residues. CDR3 sequence reads: CASRGNSGNTIYF. CDR3 sequence (DNA): TGTGCCAGCAGGGGCAACTCTGGAAACACCATATATTTT.

The chain carries TRBV6-2 or TRBV6-3 and TRBJ1-1, with 8 bases matching TRBD1. CDR1 and CDR2 (germline): MNHEY, SVGEGT. The CDR3 sequence is 14 residues long. The V and J ends lost 0 bases and 8 bases, in that order; junction bases with no gene match: 5. The CDR3 DNA sequence: TGTGCCAGCAGTTACTCCCCAGGGGGCAGCGAAGCTTTCTTT. It encodes CASSYSPGGSEAFF.

The chain uses TRBV25-1 and TRBJ1-2; 7 nucleotides agree with TRBD1. Germline CDR1 is MGHDK and CDR2 is SYGVNS. CDR3 length: 13 amino acids. V lost 2 bases to trimming and J lost 8 bases; unmatched junction nucleotides: 5. CDR3 sequence (DNA): TGTGCCAGCAGTGAACAGGGGGTTGAGGGCTACACCTTC. Translation: CASSEQGVEGYTF.

V is TRBV11-2 and J is TRBJ1-2; D possibly corresponds to TRBD1 (5 bases). From germline, CDR1 is SGHAT and CDR2 FQNNGV. V was cut by 5 bases and J by 4 bases, with 14 bases left in between. The CDR3 sequence is 14 residues long. The CDR3 loop is CASSRDYNSYGYTF. CDR3 DNA sequence: TGTGCCAGCAGCCGGGACTACAATTCCTATGGCTACACCTTC.

This chain joins TRBV18 and TRBJ2-2, with D hard to call. Germline CDR1 is KGHSH and CDR2 is LQKENI. With 4 bases removed from V and 4 bases from J, the gap between germline ends came to 19 bases. This CDR3 comprises 17 residues. CDR3 protein: CASSRNPPATFTGELFF. As DNA, the CDR3 is TGTGCCAGCTCACGAAACCCCCCAGCGACGTTCACCGGGGAGCTGTTTTTT.

This chain uses TRBV7-3 with TRBJ2-2, with 7 bases lining up with TRBD1. The CDR3 covers 15 residues. Germline CDR1 reads SGHTA; CDR2 reads FQGTGA. The ends lost 4 bases at V and 3 bases at J; junction bases unmatched: 5. CDR3 amino acids: CASSSGTVYTGELFF. The CDR3 DNA reads as TGTGCCAGCAGCTCCGGGACAGTATACACCGGGGAGCTGTTTTTT.

This clone occurred a few times. The chain couples TRBV27 to TRBJ1-6; D gene ambiguous. The CDR3 spans 13 residues. The germline V and J ends were trimmed by 6 bases and 9 bases, with 12 bases remaining between them. Per germline, CDR1 MNHEY and CDR2 SMNVEV (reference sequence). CDR3 in amino acids: CASSQARGSPLHF. CDR3 in DNA: TGTGCCAGCAGCCAAGCTCGGGGTTCACCCCTCCACTTT.

The chain joins TRBV9 to TRBJ2-7, with TRBD1 matching over 11 bases. CDR1 is SGDLS, CDR2 YYNGEE, per germline. The CDR3 covers 14 residues. V shed 4 bases, J shed 4 bases, and the junction held 4 bases outside the gene matches. The CDR3 DNA is TGTGCCAGCAGCAACCGGGACAGGGGGTACGAGCAGTACTTC. It encodes CASSNRDRGYEQYF.

The gene calls are TRBV27 and TRBJ2-3; TRBD1 matches at 7 bases. Unmatched junction bases numbered 4, after V lost 2 bases and J lost 2 bases. Germline V gives CDR1 MNHEY, CDR2 SMNVEV (reference sequence). There are 15 residues in the CDR3. The CDR3 nucleotides are TGTGCCAGCAGTTTACTTGGGACAGCCACAGATACGCAGTATTTT. Amino acids: CASSLLGTATDTQYF.

As DNA, the CDR3 is TGTGCCAGCAGTGACTACGAGGGTGAAAAACTGTTTTTT. It is translated as CASSDYEGEKLFF. This sequence joins TRBV2 and TRBJ1-4, with D hard to call. The CDR3 has 13 residues. Germline CDR1 and CDR2: SNHLY and FYNNEI. Trimming pared 3 bases from V and 7 bases from J, leaving 9 bases between.

The chain joins TRBV11-3 to TRBJ2-6, with 12 nucleotides matching TRBD1. The CDR3 totals 17 residues. The trim removed 5 bases at V and 2 bases at J, leaving 4 bases unmatched. Germline V CDR1 and CDR2: SGHNT, YENEEA. The CDR3 loop reads CASSPGTGGAGANVLTF. DNA of the CDR3: TGTGCCAGCAGCCCGGGGACAGGGGGCGCTGGGGCCAACGTCCTGACTTTC.

The rearrangement joins TRBV5-1 to TRBJ1-1; 9 nucleotides match TRBD1. The CDR3 runs 17 residues. V was clipped by 3 bases and J by 4 bases; unmatched bases: 13. Germline V gene sequence: CDR1 SGHRS, CDR2 YFSETQ. The DNA of the CDR3 is TGCGCCAGCAGCTCGGGACAGGGTGCCCTTGACGGCACTGAAGCTTTCTTT. Translation: CASSSGQGALDGTEAFF.

The rearrangement uses TRBV7-2 and TRBJ1-2; the D gene is possibly TRBD1 (6 bases). The V and J ends lost 6 bases and 6 bases respectively, with 11 bases between them. CDR3 length: 12 residues. The germline CDR1 and CDR2 sequences are SGHTA and FQGNSA. In nucleotides, the CDR3 is TGTGCCAGCAGGAATTACAGGGATGGCTACACCTTC. Translated, it gives CASRNYRDGYTF.

The J gene is TRBJ2-7, the V gene TRBV7-2; 7 bases are a match to TRBD1. The germline V gene has CDR1 SGHTA and CDR2 FQGNSA. J was trimmed by 4 bases and V by 6 bases; bases with no gene match: 9. The CDR3 covers 14 residues. CDR3 sequence reads: CASRPQGTVYEQYF. CDR3 nucleotide sequence: TGTGCCAGCAGACCTCAGGGGACAGTATACGAGCAGTACTTC.

The chain uses TRBV5-5 and TRBJ2-5, with D maybe TRBD1 (5 bases). V was trimmed by 4 bases and J by 5 bases, leaving 18 bases between them. Germline V CDR1 and CDR2: SGHKS, YYEKEE (reference sequence). This CDR3 contains 15 residues. The CDR3 here is CASSTDKENRETQYF. The CDR3 DNA reads TGTGCCAGCAGCACGGACAAAGAAAACCGGGAGACCCAGTACTTC.

This clone was detected a few times. The rearrangement joins TRBV28 to TRBJ1-1; D remains ambiguous. CDR1 MDHEN and CDR2 SYDVKM come from the germline V gene. CDR3 length: 13 residues. V lost 1 base to trimming and J lost 11 bases, with 14 bases between them. Here the CDR3 reads CASSLSHSFAAFF. The CDR3 nucleotides are TGTGCCAGCAGTTTATCCCACAGTTTTGCCGCTTTCTTT.

The genes are TRBV4-2 and TRBJ2-1; 8 bases fit TRBD2. With V trimmed by 3 bases and J by 1 base, 5 bases remained unmatched. This CDR3 region has 16 residues. Germline CDR1 is LGHNA and CDR2 is YNFKEQ. The CDR3 nucleotides are TGTGCCAGCAGCCAGGCAACTAGCGGATCCTACAATGAGCAGTTCTTC. Its protein product is CASSQATSGSYNEQFF.

V is TRBV4-1 and J is TRBJ1-2; TRBD1 matches at 9 bases. Germline CDR1 reads MGHRA; CDR2 reads YSYEKL. CDR3 length: 18 amino acids. Trimming cost V 4 bases and J 2 bases; bases outside gene matches: 14. In DNA form, the CDR3 reads TGCGCCAGCAGCCTACTCTCCGGGACAGGGCGCGGGAACTATGGCTACACCTTC. The encoded protein is CASSLLSGTGRGNYGYTF.

The chain links TRBV6-5 to TRBJ2-1; D might be TRBD2 (6 bases). Germline assignment: CDR1 MNHEY and CDR2 SVGAGI. Trimming pared 2 bases from V and 6 bases from J, leaving 11 bases between. The CDR3 has 14 residues. The CDR3 DNA sequence: TGTGCCAGCAGTTACGGGGCGGGGAGCAATGAGCAGTTCTTC. It is translated as CASSYGAGSNEQFF.